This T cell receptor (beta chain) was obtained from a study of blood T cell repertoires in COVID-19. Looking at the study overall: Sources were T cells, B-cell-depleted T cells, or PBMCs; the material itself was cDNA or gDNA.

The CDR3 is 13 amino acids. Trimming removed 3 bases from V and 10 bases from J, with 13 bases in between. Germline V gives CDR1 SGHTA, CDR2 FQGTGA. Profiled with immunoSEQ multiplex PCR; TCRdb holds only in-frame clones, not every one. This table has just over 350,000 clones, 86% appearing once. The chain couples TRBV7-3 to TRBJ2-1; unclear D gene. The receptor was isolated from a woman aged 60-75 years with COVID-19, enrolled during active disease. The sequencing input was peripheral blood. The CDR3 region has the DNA TGTGCCAGCAGCTTTGACCCTGTGGAGGAGCAGTTCTTC. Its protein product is CASSFDPVEEQFF.